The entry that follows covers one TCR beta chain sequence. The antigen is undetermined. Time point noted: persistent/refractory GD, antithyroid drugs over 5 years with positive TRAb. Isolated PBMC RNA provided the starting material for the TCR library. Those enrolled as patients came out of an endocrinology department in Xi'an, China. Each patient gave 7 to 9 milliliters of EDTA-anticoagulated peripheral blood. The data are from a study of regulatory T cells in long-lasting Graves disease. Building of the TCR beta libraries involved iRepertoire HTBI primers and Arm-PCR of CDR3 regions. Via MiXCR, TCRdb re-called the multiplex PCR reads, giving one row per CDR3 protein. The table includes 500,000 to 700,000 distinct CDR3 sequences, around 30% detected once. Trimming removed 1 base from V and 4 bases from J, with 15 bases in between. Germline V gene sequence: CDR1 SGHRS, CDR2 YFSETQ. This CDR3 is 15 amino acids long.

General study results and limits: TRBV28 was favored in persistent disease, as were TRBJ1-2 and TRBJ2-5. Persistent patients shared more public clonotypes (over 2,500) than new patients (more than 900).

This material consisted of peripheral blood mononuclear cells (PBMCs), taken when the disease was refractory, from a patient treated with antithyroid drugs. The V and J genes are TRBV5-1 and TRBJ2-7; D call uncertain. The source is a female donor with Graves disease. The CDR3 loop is CASSLLAGYPYEQYF. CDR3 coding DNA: TGCGCCAGCAGCTTGTTGGCCGGCTACCCGTACGAGCAGTACTTC. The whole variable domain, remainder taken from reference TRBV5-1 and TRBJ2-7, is KAGVTQTPRYLIKTRGQQVTLSCSPISGHRSVSWYQQTPGQGLQFLFEYFSETQRNKGNFPGRFSGRQFSNSRSEMNVSTLELGDSALYLCASSLLAGYPYEQYFGPGTRLTVT.